The T cell receptor (beta chain) under discussion was sequenced for a study of monozygotic twins with inflammatory bowel disease. Study results and caveats: Concordant and discordant twins showed no difference in repertoire similarity, possibly from limited power. Against healthy co-twins, IBD patients had lower TCRbeta diversity (measured by inverse Simpson). Cells of different T cell subtypes could not be told apart.

Template switching appended UMIs that held a 6-nucleotide sample barcode. From its re-call of the 5' RACE reads, TCRdb lists each CDR3 protein once, without DNA. The repertoire table contains about 330,000 distinct CDR3 sequences. The CDR3 covers 13 residues. The germline gives CDR1 SGHRS, CDR2 YFSETQ. Of note for this clonotype: Its antigen is unknown.

The receptor was derived from a human donor with ulcerative colitis or Crohn's disease, or a healthy co-twin of an affected twin (not recorded which). This chain uses TRBV5-1 with TRBJ2-7. Specimen: blood. Here the CDR3 reads CASSRDGVYEQYF.